The sequence of this T cell receptor (beta chain) was determined in a study of cytomegalovirus exposure and HLA in healthy donors listed by TCRdb under 2017. Study-level background: An earlier analysis of several hundred of the donors reported more than 250 Gb of sequence data and 100 million to 130 million unique TCR beta sequences from about 180 million T cells. Rather than using new phenotypic data, the later analysis identified candidate immune exposures from TCR beta sequences and from how often those sequences occurred across donors. To decide whether each TCR beta V gene segment behaved as functional or pseudogenic, an earlier analysis of some 600 of the donors relied on high-throughput TCR beta sequencing. To predict cytomegalovirus infection status, the study brought together high-throughput TCR immunosequencing, statistical association of individual TCRs with disease status, and machine learning. Donor age, sex, ethnicity and CMV serostatus were compiled alongside the repertoire data. Across some 400 genotyped donors of the cohort, an average of about 240,000 unique TCR beta nucleotide sequences per donor were sequenced, and around 19% of those sequences were non-productive. Typing coverage varied by locus: about 620-630 donors for A, B, C, DRB1 and DQB1; 500 to 550 for DQA1; over 600 for DPA1; 450 to 480 for DPB1. HLA typing included class I and class II loci at four-digit resolution. Of the 300 to 500 genotyped donors, 75% to 85% were placed in the genetic ancestry cluster associated with self-reported Caucasian donors. In addition to the first cohort of roughly 700 subjects, a separate validation cohort of approximately 110 different subjects was used. The study was designed to test whether signatures of past pathogen exposure could be identified by cataloging public T cell receptors. In a later genetic analysis, genome-wide SNP genotypes for about three fifths of the 666 donors were used, and that subset was treated as a discovery cohort. A later analysis re-examined previously published TCR beta repertoires from roughly 650 donors and added high-resolution HLA genotyping to investigate patterns of TCR occurrence. Using immunosequencing, the study profiled T cell repertoires from about 610 subjects and related those repertoires to cytomegalovirus serostatus. About 300 gigabases of sequencing data and approximately 85 million unique TCR sequences were included in an early release covering about 700 HLA-typed donors. Every discovery cohort repertoire had been produced on one sequencing platform. A few DR-DQ haplotypes were handled as single units for association and clustering because linkage in the cohort was strong. Beyond this particular receptor, the publication reports: A cluster of highly shared sequence variants was judged likely to represent a technical artifact of the sequencing pipeline. Strong co-occurrence of HLA alleles, especially DR and DQ, made assigning TCR associations to individual alleles difficult. Most CMV-associated TCR beta chains appeared to be HLA-restricted in a later analysis, and the HLA associations seemed to be driven largely by CMV exposure. A further reported finding was that TCR beta sequences accurately predicted the HLA-A and HLA-B alleles for most subjects in the first cohort. Because HLA typing was missing for some donors at each locus, association tests included only the typed subset. The only immune exposure information available for the cohort was CMV serostatus. It was suggested by the authors that the approach could potentially be generalized to other disease states and immunological phenotypes. Because counts were too low, about 18 rarely observed V segments, including chromosome 9 orphons, were excluded from the earlier analysis of around 640 of the donors. Most TCR sequences were seen in very few donors, while some public TCRs were found in many individuals. An earlier analysis of approximately 590 of the donors showed that most TCR beta V segments appeared in productive rearrangements either about 87% or about 30% of the time, which broadly matched IMGT annotations. The study listed approximately 150 TCR beta chains as associated with cytomegalovirus. Three of the identified cytomegalovirus-associated TCR beta chains were confirmed in vitro to be specific for cytomegalovirus antigens. Specific HLA alleles were associated with 15,000 to 20,000 TCR beta sequences at a false discovery rate of 0.05 in a later analysis. In a later analysis, several top co-occurrence clusters were reported to appear linked to parvovirus B19, influenza, CMV and Epstein-Barr virus. A later genetic analysis reported fewer N-insertions in productive TCRs among donors in an Asian-associated ancestry cluster than the approximately 670-donor mean. V-gene and J-gene trimming of TCR beta chains was associated with a missense DCLRE1C variant in a later genetic analysis, and the association was replicated in an independent cohort. The presence/absence analyses assumed that sequencing depth was roughly uniform across donors, and that assumption may not be true. A later analysis found that HLA-associated TCR beta chains were more clonally expanded and had lower generation probabilities than equally common non-associated chains. Linkage disequilibrium might explain the correlated functional status among segregating V segments, but an unknown experimental factor could not be excluded. In a later analysis, TCR association rates were found to vary across HLA loci, with the most associated TCRs seen for DRB1 alleles and the fewest for HLA-C alleles. This cohort had only TCR beta chains sequenced, and the lack of alpha or paired-chain data limited which features could be detected. The classifier was reported to diagnose cytomegalovirus status with high specificity and sensitivity in both the original cohort and the validation cohort.

In total, over 600 healthy bone marrow donors made up the cohort. At the time of sampling, every cohort member was nominally healthy, though immune exposures that went unrecorded were likely present. The donor was CMV seronegative and was included in the group of 352 seronegative cohort members. A peripheral blood sample was provided by each donor, and peripheral blood mononuclear cells were used for TCR beta sequencing. The Qiagen DNeasy Blood Extraction Kit was used to extract genomic DNA from the blood cell samples. A note on this clone: The specificity of this receptor is unknown. No much larger clone exists at a distance of one base, and base qualities are not known.

Library method: the immunoSEQ multiplex PCR assay. The multiplex PCR relied on a mix of 60 forward primers for TCR Vbeta segments and 13 reverse primers for TCR Jbeta segments. The CDR3 region of rearranged TCR beta genes was amplified from genomic DNA by a multiplex PCR assay. Amplified TCR beta libraries were sequenced as 87-base-pair reads on the Illumina HiSeq System. On the authors' methods: In a later analysis, 80 million or so unique TCR beta chains were counted across the roughly 700 repertoires, and roughly 11 million of these chains were shared by at least two donors. To remove PCR and sequencing errors, raw reads were error-corrected and collapsed into unique sequences using a nearest-neighbor algorithm that merged closely related sequences. V, D and J gene segments were assigned by aligning CDR3 sequences to IMGT reference sequences. For a sequence to be retained, a match of at least six nucleotides was required to both a V gene segment and a J gene segment. Rearrangements were called productive when the CDR3 lacked stop codons and stayed in frame with V and J; all others were non-productive. Following IMGT convention, CDR3 was defined as the stretch from the second conserved V-encoded cysteine to the conserved J-encoded phenylalanine. Sequences without an unambiguous match to a single V gene segment were excluded from the earlier analysis of about 600 of the donors. In an earlier analysis of more than 500 of the donors, a V segment was called functional when productive rearrangements were above 56.7%, and segregating when the standard deviation between donors exceeded 5%. A statistical classification framework was developed to diagnose cytomegalovirus status using the catalog of TCR beta chain sequences. In a later analysis, TCR nucleotide sequences were compared against IMGT/GENE-DB human TR gene sequences so that V and J genes could be assigned. Using the TCRdist pipeline, a later analysis assigned CDR3 sequences along with most-parsimonious VDJ recombination scenarios. A later analysis defined each TCR beta chain by its CDR3 amino acid sequence plus V-gene family, and excluded reads lacking a unique V-gene family. To address suspected cross-contamination and a sequencing artifact, a later analysis removed 592 highly shared, low-generation-probability nucleotide sequences. In a later analysis, a clonal expansion index for each public chain was calculated from normalized within-repertoire ranks of inferred template counts. In a later analysis, generation probabilities were computed with a VDJ recombination model fitted to out-of-frame rearrangements, and the resulting probabilities were checked against IGoR. A later analysis scored TCR-TCR, TCR-HLA and TCR-CMV co-occurrence with hypergeometric tests, applying a repertoire-size bias correction to TCR pairs. False discovery rates were estimated in a later analysis by permuting HLA or CMV assignments 20 times. A later analysis grouped co-occurring TCRs with DBSCAN, adding TCRdist sequence similarity when clustering within HLA-allele-positive subsets. For co-occurrence clustering, repertoires with fewer than 30,000 or more than 120,000 public chains were excluded, along with a handful of repertoires with anomalous nucleotide sharing. In its TCRdb copy, this immuneACCESS table keeps in-frame sequences only and misses some clones. Where compared with another copy, unresolved V genes explain less than half of these, and the others have no known cause. V and J calls and clone size follow that table, whereas D and trimming were derived from the DNA. The sample yields around 99,000 clones; around 77% were counted once. Of the sample, roughly 3.2% is held by the ten largest clones.

The TCR originated in a man aged 35-49 years in good health and CMV-seronegative. Sequenced: PBMCs.

CDR3 sequence: CASSDQGAPSSYEQYF. The DNA is as follows: TGTGCCAGCAGCGACCAGGGGGCACCTAGCTCCTACGAGCAGTACTTC. This chain joins TRBV2 to TRBJ2-7, and 8 bases in between align with TRBD1. Germline trimming amounts to 6 bases on V and 0 bases on J, with 10 as the count of junction bases outside the gene matches. CDR1 and CDR2, looked up from the germline V gene, are SNHLY and FYNNEI. The CDR3 goes from the cysteine to the phenylalanine over 16 residues. Only the CDR3 DNA stays, 48 bases, in frame from base 1.